This is a list of T cell receptor beta chains from one sample in a study of early T cells in non-severe SARS-CoV-2 infection. TCRdb passed the 5' RACE reads through MiXCR, listing each CDR3 protein once. The sample lists roughly 65,000 distinct CDR3 sequences, approximately 10% occurring once. Sequenced input: whole blood. The source is an adult who was a healthcare worker with PCR-confirmed SARS-CoV-2 infection or an uninfected control (not recorded which). CDR3s include the opening cysteine and the closing phenylalanine or tryptophan. A D gene is named only where the DNA matches it firmly. The size entry is marked missing in some rows and otherwise reads once, few, many or a size class.

d_call,j_call,v_call,clone_size,cdr3_aa,cdr3_nt
TRBD1,TRBJ2-2,TRBV29-1,many,CSVRPGQGDTGELFF,TGCAGCGTTAGACCGGGACAGGGGGACACCGGGGAGCTGTTTTTT
TRBD1,TRBJ1-2,TRBV7-2,-,CASSLRWQGALGYTF,TGTGCCAGCAGCTTACGGTGGCAGGGGGCGCTCGGCTACACCTTC
-,TRBJ2-7,TRBV3-1,few,CASSQGEGNEQYF,TGTGCCAGCAGCCAAGGTGAGGGGAACGAGCAGTACTTC
-,TRBJ2-7,TRBV18,-,CASSPMRGPLYEQYF,TGTGCCAGCTCACCAATGCGGGGTCCCCTCTACGAGCAGTACTTC
-,TRBJ2-7,TRBV5-1,many,CASSRGPGGYEQYF,TGCGCCAGCAGCCGAGGACCCGGGGGTTACGAGCAGTACTTC
TRBD2,TRBJ2-3,TRBV19,-,CASRTSGATDTQYF,TGTGCCAGTAGGACTAGCGGGGCCACAGATACGCAGTATTTT
TRBD2,TRBJ2-1,TRBV28,many,CASRPGLAGRNEQFF,TGTGCCAGCAGGCCGGGACTAGCGGGCCGCAATGAGCAGTTCTTC
-,TRBJ2-1,TRBV9,-,CASSGSINEQFF,TGTGCCAGCAGCGGATCGATCAATGAGCAGTTCTTC
-,TRBJ1-2,TRBV13,many,CASSLSMGIAYGYTF,TGTGCCAGCAGCCTCTCTATGGGGATCGCCTATGGCTACACCTTC
-,TRBJ2-7,TRBV11-2,-,CASSAQYEQYF,TGTGCCAGCAGCGCCCAATACGAGCAGTACTTC
TRBD2,TRBJ2-5,TRBV27,-,CASSRTLTSGRLQETQYF,TGTGCCAGCAGTCGAACTCTGACTAGCGGGAGGCTCCAAGAGACCCAGTACTTC
-,TRBJ2-2,TRBV11-3,many,CASSPDYNTGELFF,TGTGCCAGCAGTCCTGACTACAACACCGGGGAGCTGTTTTTT
-,TRBJ2-1,TRBV2,many,CASIGGRGSYNEQFF,TGTGCCAGCATAGGTGGGAGAGGGTCCTACAATGAGCAGTTCTTC
-,TRBJ2-7,TRBV12-3/TRBV12-4,-,CASSLGLVHEQYF,TGTGCCAGCAGTTTAGGGCTAGTCCACGAGCAGTACTTC
TRBD2,TRBJ2-1,TRBV10-3,few,CAISESGGLAGRNEQFF,TGTGCCATCAGTGAGTCGGGGGGACTAGCGGGACGCAATGAGCAGTTCTTC
TRBD2,TRBJ2-5,TRBV10-3,-,CAISERTSGRETQYF,TGTGCCATCAGTGAGAGGACTAGCGGGAGAGAGACCCAGTACTTC
TRBD1,TRBJ1-6,TRBV7-9,few,CATGTGDSPLHF,TGTGCCACCGGGACAGGAGATTCACCCCTCCACTTT
-,TRBJ2-3,TRBV19,few,CASSTGRADTQYF,TGTGCCAGTAGCACGGGAAGAGCAGATACGCAGTATTTT
-,TRBJ2-3,TRBV6-6,-,CASSPTGQTDTQYF,TGTGCCAGCAGTCCTACTGGGCAGACAGATACGCAGTATTTT
-,TRBJ1-1,TRBV7-3,-,CASSYDKNTEAFF,TGTGCCAGCAGCTACGACAAGAACACTGAAGCTTTCTTT
TRBD1,TRBJ1-2,TRBV30,few,CAWRPGGSYGYTF,TGTGCCTGGAGACCAGGGGGCAGCTATGGCTACACCTTC
TRBD2,TRBJ2-3,TRBV7-9,-,CASSSGLAGITDTQYF,TGTGCCAGCAGCTCAGGACTAGCGGGGATCACAGATACGCAGTATTTT
TRBD2,TRBJ2-1,TRBV9,many,CASSASGYYNEQFF,TGTGCCAGCAGCGCTAGCGGGTACTACAATGAGCAGTTCTTC
-,TRBJ2-5,TRBV30,-,CARKETQYF,TGTGCCAGAAAGGAGACCCAGTACTTC
TRBD2,TRBJ2-7,TRBV7-8,few,CASSDTSGPTYEQYF,TGTGCCAGCAGCGATACTAGCGGGCCCACCTACGAGCAGTACTTC
TRBD1,TRBJ1-2,TRBV6-5,few,CASSPGTGDGYTF,TGTGCCAGCAGTCCCGGGACAGGGGATGGCTACACCTTC
-,TRBJ2-1,TRBV5-1,many,CASSVVDNEQFF,TGCGCCAGCAGCGTGGTCGACAATGAGCAGTTCTTC
TRBD2,TRBJ2-7,TRBV20-1,-,CSAMRSGRPTYEQYF,TGCAGTGCTATGAGGAGCGGGAGGCCCACCTACGAGCAGTACTTC
-,TRBJ1-6,TRBV12-3/TRBV12-4,few,CASSFQIPDSPLHF,TGTGCCAGCAGTTTTCAGATCCCGGATTCACCCCTCCACTTT
TRBD2,TRBJ2-1,TRBV10-2,-,CASSIGITSGRGNEQFF,TGCGCCAGCAGTATAGGGATTACTAGCGGGAGGGGGAATGAGCAGTTCTTC
-,TRBJ2-3,TRBV20-1,many,CSARGGGDTQYF,TGCAGTGCTAGAGGTGGGGGAGATACGCAGTATTTT
-,TRBJ2-2,TRBV14,-,CASSQGWLTGELFF,TGTGCCAGCAGCCAAGGTTGGCTCACCGGGGAGCTGTTTTTT
TRBD1,TRBJ1-2,TRBV11-2,few,CASSLNPGQGGYGYTF,TGTGCCAGCAGCTTAAACCCAGGACAGGGAGGCTATGGCTACACCTTC
-,TRBJ2-7,TRBV9,few,CASSVGGRGGDEQYF,TGTGCCAGCAGCGTAGGTGGTCGCGGTGGGGACGAGCAGTACTTC
-,TRBJ2-1,TRBV4-1,many,CASSQDPHYGEQFF,TGCGCCAGCAGCCAAGACCCCCATTACGGTGAGCAGTTCTTC
-,TRBJ1-2,TRBV6-8,-,CASRKGTLNYGYTF,TGTGCCAGCAGAAAGGGGACTCTTAACTATGGCTACACCTTC
-,TRBJ1-5,TRBV20-1,few,CSASVAGLYSNQPQHF,TGCAGTGCTAGCGTCGCAGGCCTATATAGCAATCAGCCCCAGCATTTT
-,TRBJ2-4,TRBV3-1,few,CASSQDQGGLNIQYF,TGTGCCAGCAGCCAAGATCAGGGGGGGTTGAACATTCAGTACTTC
-,TRBJ2-4,TRBV28,few,CASYQGNIQYF,TGTGCCAGCTACCAGGGAAACATTCAGTACTTC
-,TRBJ1-6,TRBV7-8,many,CASSLVNGNSPLHF,TGTGCCAGCAGCTTAGTAAATGGCAATTCACCCCTCCACTTT
-,TRBJ1-2,TRBV2,many,CASSDGFGSMYGYTF,TGTGCCAGCAGTGACGGATTCGGGAGCATGTATGGCTACACCTTC
TRBD1,TRBJ2-1,TRBV29-1,-,CSVAPGTAYNEQFF,TGCAGCGTTGCCCCAGGGACAGCATACAATGAGCAGTTCTTC
-,TRBJ2-7,TRBV25-1,-,CASSEFRSRYEQYF,TGTGCCAGCAGTGAATTTCGGAGCAGGTACGAGCAGTACTTC
-,TRBJ2-7,TRBV10-3,few,CAIPAGEGAYEQYF,TGTGCCATCCCGGCGGGAGAGGGGGCCTACGAGCAGTACTTC
-,TRBJ1-6,TRBV10-3,few,CAISSDNSHSPLHF,TGTGCCATCAGTAGTGACAACAGCCATTCACCCCTCCACTTT
-,TRBJ1-2,TRBV2,-,CASTTINYGYTF,TGTGCCAGCACGACGATAAACTATGGCTACACCTTC
-,TRBJ2-1,TRBV12-3/TRBV12-4,many,CASTVGAVGSQFF,TGTGCCAGCACCGTCGGGGCGGTTGGATCGCAGTTCTTC
TRBD2,TRBJ2-7,TRBV7-2,-,CASSLGGASGVQEQYF,TGTGCCAGCAGCTTAGGGGGCGCTAGCGGGGTTCAGGAGCAGTACTTC
-,TRBJ2-2,TRBV25-1,-,CASSGASEAGELFF,TGTGCCAGCAGTGGGGCGTCGGAAGCCGGGGAGCTGTTTTTT
TRBD2,TRBJ2-1,TRBV7-2,many,CASSIAGISYNEQFF,TGTGCCAGCAGCATAGCGGGGATCTCCTACAATGAGCAGTTCTTC
TRBD2,TRBJ2-4,TRBV28,few,CASSLPGREGIQYF,TGTGCCAGCAGTTTACCGGGCAGGGAGGGCATTCAGTACTTC
TRBD1,TRBJ2-5,TRBV20-1,-,CSSPRDRGDRETQYF,TGCAGTTCCCCCCGGGACAGGGGGGACCGAGAGACCCAGTACTTC
TRBD2,TRBJ2-5,TRBV20-1,many,CSAFSGRGQETQYF,TGCAGTGCTTTTAGCGGGAGAGGCCAAGAGACCCAGTACTTC
TRBD1,TRBJ2-3,TRBV27,many,CASSLGTGDPDTQYF,TGTGCCAGCTCCCTCGGGACAGGGGACCCAGATACGCAGTATTTT
-,TRBJ2-7,TRBV20-1,-,CSASPPNTYEQYF,TGCAGTGCTAGTCCCCCGAACACCTACGAGCAGTACTTC
TRBD2,TRBJ2-1,TRBV29-1,-,CSVEWLAGVFYNEQFF,TGCAGCGTTGAATGGTTAGCGGGAGTTTTCTACAATGAGCAGTTCTTC
-,TRBJ2-1,TRBV5-4,-,CASSLGSNEQFF,TGTGCCAGCAGCTTGGGTAGCAACGAGCAGTTCTTC
TRBD2,TRBJ2-7,TRBV28,few,CASFSASGKWQYF,TGTGCCAGCTTCTCGGCTAGCGGGAAGTGGCAGTACTTC
-,TRBJ1-1,TRBV12-3/TRBV12-4,many,CASRLRENTEAFF,TGTGCCAGCAGGTTAAGAGAGAACACTGAAGCTTTCTTT
TRBD2,TRBJ2-1,TRBV5-1,many,CASSSASGSGEQFF,TGCGCCAGCAGCTCCGCTAGCGGGAGTGGTGAGCAGTTCTTC